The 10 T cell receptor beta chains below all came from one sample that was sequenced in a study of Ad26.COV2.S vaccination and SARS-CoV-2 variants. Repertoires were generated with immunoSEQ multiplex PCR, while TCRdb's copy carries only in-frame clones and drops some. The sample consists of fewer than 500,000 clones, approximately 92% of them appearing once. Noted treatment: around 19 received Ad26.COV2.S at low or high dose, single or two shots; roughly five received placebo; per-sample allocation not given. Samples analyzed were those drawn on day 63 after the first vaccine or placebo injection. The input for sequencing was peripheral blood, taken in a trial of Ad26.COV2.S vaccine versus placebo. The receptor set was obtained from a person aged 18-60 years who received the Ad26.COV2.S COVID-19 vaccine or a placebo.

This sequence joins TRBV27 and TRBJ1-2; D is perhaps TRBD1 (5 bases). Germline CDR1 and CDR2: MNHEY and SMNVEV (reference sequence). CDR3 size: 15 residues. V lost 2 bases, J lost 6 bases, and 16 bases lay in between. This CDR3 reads CASSLDERTPNGYTF. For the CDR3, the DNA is TGTGCCAGCAGTTTAGACGAGAGGACACCTAATGGCTACACCTTC.

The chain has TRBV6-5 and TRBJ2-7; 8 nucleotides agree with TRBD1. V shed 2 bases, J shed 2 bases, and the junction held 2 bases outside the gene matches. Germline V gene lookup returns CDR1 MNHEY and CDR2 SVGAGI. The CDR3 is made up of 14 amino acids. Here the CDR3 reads CASSYRGQAYEQYF. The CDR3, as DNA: TGTGCCAGCAGTTACCGGGGACAGGCCTACGAGCAGTACTTC.

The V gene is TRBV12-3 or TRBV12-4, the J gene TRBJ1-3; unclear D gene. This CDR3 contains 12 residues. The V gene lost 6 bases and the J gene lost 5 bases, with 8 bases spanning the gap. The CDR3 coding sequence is TGTGCCAGCAGCCCCGACCGAAACACCATATATTTT. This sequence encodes CASSPDRNTIYF.

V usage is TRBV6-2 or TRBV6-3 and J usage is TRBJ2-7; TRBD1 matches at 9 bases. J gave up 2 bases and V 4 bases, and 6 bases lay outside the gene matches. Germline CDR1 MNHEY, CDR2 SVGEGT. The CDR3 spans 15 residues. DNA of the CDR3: TGTGCCAGCAGTTTCGGGGGGACAGGGACCTACGAGCAGTACTTC. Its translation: CASSFGGTGTYEQYF.

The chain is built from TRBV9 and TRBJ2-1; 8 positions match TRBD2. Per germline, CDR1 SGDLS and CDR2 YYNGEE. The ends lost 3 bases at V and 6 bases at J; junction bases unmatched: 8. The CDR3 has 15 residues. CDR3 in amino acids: CASSGGAGTSNEQFF. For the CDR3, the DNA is TGTGCCAGCAGCGGAGGCGCCGGGACTAGCAATGAGCAGTTCTTC.

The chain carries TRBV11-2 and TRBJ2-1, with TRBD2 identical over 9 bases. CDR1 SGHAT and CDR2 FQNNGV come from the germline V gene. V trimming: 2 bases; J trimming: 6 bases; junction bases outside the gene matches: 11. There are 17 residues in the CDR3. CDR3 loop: CASSLIIGAGGSNEQFF. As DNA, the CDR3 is TGTGCCAGCAGCTTAATAATTGGAGCGGGAGGATCCAATGAGCAGTTCTTC.

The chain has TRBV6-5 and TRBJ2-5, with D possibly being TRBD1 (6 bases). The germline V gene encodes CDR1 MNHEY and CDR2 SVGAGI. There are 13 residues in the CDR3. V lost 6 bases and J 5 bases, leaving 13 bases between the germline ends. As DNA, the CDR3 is TGTGCCAGCAGCGTAGGGGGAGCGGAGACCCAGTACTTC. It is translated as CASSVGGAETQYF.

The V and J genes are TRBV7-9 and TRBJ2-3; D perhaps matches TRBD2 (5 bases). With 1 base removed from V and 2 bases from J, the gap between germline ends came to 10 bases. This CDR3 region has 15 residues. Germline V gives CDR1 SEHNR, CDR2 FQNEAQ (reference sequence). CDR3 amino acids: CASSLDPEVTDTQYF. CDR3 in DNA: TGTGCCAGCAGCTTAGACCCGGAGGTCACAGATACGCAGTATTTT.

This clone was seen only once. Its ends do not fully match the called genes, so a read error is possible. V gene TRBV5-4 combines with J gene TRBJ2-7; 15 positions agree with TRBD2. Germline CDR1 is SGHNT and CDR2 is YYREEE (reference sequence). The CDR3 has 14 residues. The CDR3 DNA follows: TGTGCCAGCAGCTACCCCGGGACTAGCGGGAGGATGAGGTTC. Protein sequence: CASSYPGTSGRMRF.

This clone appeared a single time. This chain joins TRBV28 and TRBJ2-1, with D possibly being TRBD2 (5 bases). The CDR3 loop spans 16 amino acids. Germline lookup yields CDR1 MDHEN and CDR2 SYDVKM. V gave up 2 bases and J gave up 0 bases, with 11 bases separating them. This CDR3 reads CASSLTGKISYNEQFF. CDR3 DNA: TGTGCCAGCAGTTTAACCGGGAAGATCTCCTACAATGAGCAGTTCTTC. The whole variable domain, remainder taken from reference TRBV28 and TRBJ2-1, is DVKVTQSSRYLVKRTGEKVFLECVQDMDHENMFWYRQDPGLGLRLIYFSYDVKMKEKGDIPEGYSVSREKKERFSLILESASTNQTSMYLCASSLTGKISYNEQFFGPGTRLTVL.